Listed here are 2 T cell receptor beta chains from one sample, sequenced in a study of control samples from healthy donors and cancer patients. The method was immunoSEQ multiplex PCR; TCRdb's version includes in-frame clones alone and lacks a portion of them. The table records about 160,000 clones, around 96% of them present only once. Sample: blood. The source is a woman in her 30s in good health.

CDR3 in amino acids: CASSPTKPVISYNEQFF. The CDR3 coding sequence is TGCGCCAGCAGCCCAACAAAACCCGTGATCTCCTACAATGAGCAGTTCTTC. The rearrangement uses TRBV4-1 and TRBJ2-1; D not certain. Trimming took 4 bases from V and 0 from J, leaving 16 bases between them. Germline values: CDR1 MGHRA, CDR2 YSYEKL. The length of the CDR3 is 17 residues.

This clone came up once. The chain has TRBV9 and TRBJ1-6; the D gene is possibly TRBD1 (5 bases). The germline gives CDR1 SGDLS, CDR2 YYNGEE. Between the trimmed V and J ends, which lost 1 base and 10 bases, there was a span of 12 bases. This CDR3 is 14 amino acids long. CDR3 region: CASSVRSGPSPLHF. The CDR3 DNA reads as TGTGCCAGCAGCGTAAGGTCAGGGCCATCACCCCTCCACTTT.